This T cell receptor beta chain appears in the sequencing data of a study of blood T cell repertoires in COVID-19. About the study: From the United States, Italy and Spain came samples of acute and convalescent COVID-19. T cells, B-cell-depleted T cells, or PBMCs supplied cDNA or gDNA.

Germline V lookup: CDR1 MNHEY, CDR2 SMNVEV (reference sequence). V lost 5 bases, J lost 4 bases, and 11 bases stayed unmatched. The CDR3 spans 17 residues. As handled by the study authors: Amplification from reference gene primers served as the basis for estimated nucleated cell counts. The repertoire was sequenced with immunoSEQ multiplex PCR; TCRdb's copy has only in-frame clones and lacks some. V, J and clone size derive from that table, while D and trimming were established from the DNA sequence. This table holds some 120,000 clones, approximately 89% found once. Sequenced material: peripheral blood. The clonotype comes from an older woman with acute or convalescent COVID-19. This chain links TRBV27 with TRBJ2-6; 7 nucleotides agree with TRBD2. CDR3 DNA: TGTGCCAGCAGTACGACCCTTCGGGGGGACGGGGCCAACGTCCTGACTTTC. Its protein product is CASSTTLRGDGANVLTF.